A selection of T cell receptor beta chains follows, all from one sample in a study of blood T cell repertoires in COVID-19. Generated by immunoSEQ multiplex PCR, the TCRdb table keeps only in-frame clones and is missing some. The table shows fewer than 250,000 clones, with 85% to 90% occurring only once. Source material: peripheral blood. The receptor set was obtained from a man in his fifties or sixties with acute or convalescent COVID-19. Each CDR3 is given with its conserved first and last residue. Each record gives: V gene, D gene, CDR3 protein. A D gene is named only where the DNA matches it firmly.

v_call: TRBV5-4; d_call: TRBD1; cdr3_aa: CASRPQGAQETQYF
v_call: TRBV6-6; d_call: TRBD1; cdr3_aa: CASSSDRGSNQPQHF
v_call: TRBV5-1; d_call: -; cdr3_aa: CASSLGATEAFF
v_call: TRBV14; d_call: -; cdr3_aa: CASSQDRGSDTQYF
v_call: TRBV6-5; d_call: -; cdr3_aa: CASSTGINTGELFF
v_call: TRBV30; d_call: -; cdr3_aa: CAWSASKSGNTIYF
v_call: TRBV30; d_call: TRBD1; cdr3_aa: CAWSSPSTGGGKKLFF
v_call: TRBV6-5; d_call: -; cdr3_aa: CASSYGRGAFTQYF
v_call: TRBV7-3; d_call: -; cdr3_aa: CASSLRGDRSSYNEQFF
v_call: TRBV29-1; d_call: TRBD1; cdr3_aa: CSVGDRGLLGQYF
v_call: TRBV30; d_call: TRBD1; cdr3_aa: CAWSVRGQGAKNEQYF
v_call: TRBV5-1; d_call: -; cdr3_aa: CASTLSTDTQYF
v_call: TRBV29-1; d_call: -; cdr3_aa: CSVEDRDYEQYF
v_call: TRBV6-6; d_call: TRBD1; cdr3_aa: CASSSQGAGGYTF
v_call: TRBV7-8; d_call: TRBD1; cdr3_aa: CASSLPGQGAMDNGYTF
v_call: TRBV7-6; d_call: TRBD1; cdr3_aa: CASSTTGTGTYEQYF
v_call: TRBV11-2; d_call: -; cdr3_aa: CASSASYEQYF
v_call: TRBV18; d_call: -; cdr3_aa: CASSWGREKPSSGNTIYF
v_call: TRBV6-4; d_call: TRBD1; cdr3_aa: CASSDRTGRGRDTQYF
v_call: TRBV5-1; d_call: TRBD1; cdr3_aa: CASSHGQGKTADTQYF
v_call: TRBV6-4; d_call: TRBD2; cdr3_aa: CANPSQGLDLWETQYF
v_call: TRBV7-8; d_call: TRBD1; cdr3_aa: CASSPTRGQGADTQYF
v_call: TRBV5-4; d_call: TRBD2; cdr3_aa: CASSTLAGAYNEQFF
v_call: TRBV5-6; d_call: TRBD1; cdr3_aa: CASSSRGRPYNEQFF